One sample yielded the 26 T cell receptor beta chains listed below, sequenced in a study of control samples from healthy donors and cancer patients. TCRdb keeps only in-frame clones here, not all; method: immunoSEQ multiplex PCR. Among roughly 130,000 clones listed, more than 80% were seen once. The sample comprised blood. The receptors here all came from a young man in good health.

This clone was seen more than once but under ten times. The CDR3 reads CASSPIERDQPQHF. The CDR3 coding sequence is TGTGCCAGCAGCCCGATTGAAAGGGATCAGCCCCAGCATTTT. This sequence joins TRBV7-9 and TRBJ1-5; D is ambiguous. The V gene lost 5 bases and the J gene lost 5 bases, with 13 bases spanning the gap. CDR1 SEHNR and CDR2 FQNEAQ come from the germline V gene (reference sequence). This CDR3 comprises 14 residues.

The chain joins TRBV29-1 to TRBJ2-5, with 12 bases matching TRBD2. The CDR3 sequence is 14 residues long. Germline-derived CDR1 and CDR2 are SQVTM and ANQGSEA. V lost 4 bases, J lost 2 bases, and 2 bases stayed unmatched. CDR3 sequence (DNA): TGCAGCGTTGGGCTAGCGGGAGGGCAAGAGACCCAGTACTTC. Translated, it gives CSVGLAGGQETQYF.

The chain is built from TRBV7-2 and TRBJ2-3; D unclear. CDR1 SGHTA and CDR2 FQGNSA come from the germline V gene. The CDR3 is made up of 17 amino acids. V was pared by 0 bases and J by 3 bases, with 16 bases between. The CDR3 sequence: CASSLASLPRKTDTQYF. For the CDR3, the DNA is TGTGCCAGCAGCTTAGCTTCTCTCCCCAGGAAAACAGATACGCAGTATTTT. The full variable domain, rest sourced from reference TRBV7-2 and TRBJ2-3, is GAGVSQSPSNKVTEKGKDVELRCDPISGHTALYWYRQSLGQGLEFLIYFQGNSAPDKSGLPSDRFSAERTGGSVSTLTIQRTQQEDSAVYLCASSLASLPRKTDTQYFGPGTRLTVL.

The genes are TRBV10-3 and TRBJ1-3; TRBD1 agrees at 9 bases. The CDR3 is made up of 14 amino acids. CDR1 is ENHRY and CDR2 is SYGVKD in the germline V gene. V lost 7 bases, J lost 3 bases, and 4 bases stayed unmatched. CDR3 nucleotides: TGTGCCATCAAACAGGGGGCTGATGGAAACACCATATATTTT. This codes for CAIKQGADGNTIYF.

The V and J genes are TRBV6-5 and TRBJ2-7; D not certain. Germline CDR1 is MNHEY and CDR2 is SVGAGI. The CDR3 sequence is 15 residues long. Trimming took 0 bases from V and 2 from J, leaving 11 bases between them. The CDR3 bases are TGTGCCAGCAGTTACTCGGGGATCCTAACCTACGAGCAGTACTTC. Translated: CASSYSGILTYEQYF.

This chain joins TRBV30 and TRBJ2-7, with 7 nucleotides matching TRBD1. J gave up 3 bases and V 2 bases, and 7 bases lay outside the gene matches. The CDR3 length is 14 residues. Germline V gene sequence: CDR1 GTSNPN, CDR2 SVGIG (reference sequence). The CDR3 is CAWSYRGGGYEQYF. CDR3 in DNA: TGTGCCTGGAGTTACAGGGGCGGAGGCTACGAGCAGTACTTC.

The chain employs TRBV20-1 and TRBJ2-1, with unresolved D. The CDR3 consists of 11 residues. Germline loops: CDR1 DFQATT, CDR2 SNEGSKA (reference sequence). Between the trimmed V and J ends, which lost 6 bases and 4 bases, there was a span of 7 bases. CDR3 nucleotide sequence: TGCAGTGCCTACTATTACAATGAGCAGTTCTTC. It codes for CSAYYYNEQFF.

In DNA form, the CDR3 reads TGTGCCAGCAGTTACATAACTAGCGGGAGGGCCACGAACACCGGGGAGCTGTTTTTT. Translated: CASSYITSGRATNTGELFF. The gene calls are TRBV6-8 and TRBJ2-2; 13 bases are shared with TRBD2. The CDR3 covers 19 residues. V shed 2 bases, J shed 0 bases, and the junction held 6 bases outside the gene matches. Germline lookup yields CDR1 MNHGY and CDR2 SAAAGT.

V and J are TRBV7-2 and TRBJ2-1; the match to TRBD2 covers 12 bases. Trimming at V came to 5 bases and at J to 6 bases, leaving 5 bases not matched to a gene. This CDR3 has 15 residues. Germline CDR1 reads SGHTA; CDR2 reads FQGNSA. CDR3 coding DNA: TGTGCCAGCAGCCAGCCGGGACTAGCGGGCAATGAGCAGTTCTTC. Translated, it gives CASSQPGLAGNEQFF.

V and J are TRBV7-9 and TRBJ2-5; D may be TRBD1 (6 bases). CDR3 length: 14 residues. Trimming left V 1 base short and J 4 bases short, with 10 bases between. Germline CDR1 reads SEHNR; CDR2 reads FQNEAQ (reference sequence). The chain's CDR3 is CASSLGLGAETQYF. The CDR3 region has the DNA TGTGCCAGCAGCTTAGGATTGGGGGCAGAGACCCAGTACTTC.

The V gene is TRBV5-1, the J gene TRBJ2-2; 9 bases are a match to TRBD2. This CDR3 has 17 amino acids. CDR1 and CDR2 (germline): SGHRS, YFSETQ. With 4 bases clipped from V and 7 bases from J, the junction kept 14 bases outside the gene matches. The CDR3 protein is CASSPTSGGGDNGELFF. In nucleotides, the CDR3 is TGCGCCAGCAGCCCGACTAGCGGTGGGGGTGATAACGGGGAGCTGTTTTTT.

V and J are TRBV11-3 and TRBJ2-1; 7 bases agree with TRBD2. Trimming cost V 1 base and J 6 bases; bases outside gene matches: 6. The germline gives CDR1 SGHNT, CDR2 YENEEA. This CDR3 comprises 15 residues. In DNA, the CDR3 is TGTGCCAGCAGCTTAGGATATGGGGGGGGCAATGAGCAGTTCTTC. This encodes CASSLGYGGGNEQFF.

The chain links TRBV28 to TRBJ2-7; 8 positions match TRBD1. CDR1 MDHEN and CDR2 SYDVKM come from the germline V gene. This CDR3 spans 18 amino acids. The V and J ends lost 4 bases and 2 bases, in that order; junction bases with no gene match: 16. The CDR3 sequence: CASSYLRLGQGFPYEQYF. CDR3 DNA sequence: TGTGCCAGCAGTTACTTGCGCCTTGGACAGGGCTTCCCCTACGAGCAGTACTTC.

The genes are TRBV4-3 and TRBJ2-1, with 8 bases that match TRBD2. V lost 0 bases and J lost 10; bases outside the gene matches: 14. CDR1 and CDR2 from the germline V gene are LGHNA and YSLEER. The CDR3 contains 17 residues. The CDR3 nucleotides read TGCGCCAGCAGCCAAGAAACCGGCCTCAGGACTAGCTGGGAGCAGTTCTTC. Translating it yields CASSQETGLRTSWEQFF.

This chain joins TRBV11-3 and TRBJ2-1; 8 positions match TRBD2. Germline CDR1 SGHNT, CDR2 YENEEA. J was trimmed by 9 bases and V by 4 bases; bases with no gene match: 14. This CDR3 contains 16 residues. For the CDR3, the DNA is TGTGCCAGCAGCTCGAGACCGGGACTAGTGGCAGGTGAGCAGTTCTTC. This translates into CASSSRPGLVAGEQFF.

The V call is TRBV6-4, the J call TRBJ2-1, with D perhaps being TRBD1 or TRBD2 (7 bases each). Germline values: CDR1 MRHNA, CDR2 SNTAGT. The CDR3 length is 14 residues. The V end was cut by 3 bases, the J end by 9 bases, with 15 bases between. The chain's CDR3 is CASSDTGEGSEQFF. The CDR3 DNA is TGTGCCAGCAGTGATACAGGGGAGGGAAGTGAGCAGTTCTTC.

The chain links TRBV7-3 to TRBJ2-7; 9 nucleotides align to TRBD1. CDR3 length: 15 residues. V lost 0 bases and J lost 5; bases outside the gene matches: 5. Germline CDR1 and CDR2: SGHTA and FQGTGA. This CDR3 is CASSLTGTGGHEQYF. In DNA form, the CDR3 reads TGTGCCAGCAGCTTAACGGGAACAGGGGGCCACGAGCAGTACTTC.

The chain has TRBV5-1 and TRBJ1-2; a possible D gene is TRBD1 (6 bases). Germline CDR1 reads SGHRS; CDR2 reads YFSETQ. The CDR3 sequence is 12 residues long. With 2 bases removed from V and 8 bases from J, the gap between germline ends came to 10 bases. This CDR3 reads CASSLSGDGYTF. The CDR3 DNA reads as TGCGCCAGCAGCTTATCAGGGGACGGCTACACCTTC.

The sample holds a few counts of this clone. V usage is TRBV5-1 and J usage is TRBJ2-1; D may be TRBD1 or TRBD2 (6 bases each). V lost 0 bases and J lost 8, with 15 bases in between. The germline V gene has CDR1 SGHRS and CDR2 YFSETQ. The CDR3 runs 15 residues. The CDR3 region has the DNA TGCGCCAGCAGCTTGGGGGGGGCCGAGGATGATGAGCAGTTCTTC. As protein: CASSLGGAEDDEQFF.

V is TRBV6-5 and J is TRBJ2-2; 9 bases agree with TRBD1. Trimming took 7 bases from V and 4 from J; bases not matched to a gene: 7. In germline, CDR1 is MNHEY, CDR2 SVGAGI. CDR3 size: 15 residues. The CDR3 region has the DNA TGTGCCAGCACCGGGACAGGGTTATCCACCGGGGAGCTGTTTTTT. Its protein is CASTGTGLSTGELFF.

The rearrangement joins TRBV7-2 to TRBJ1-2; D gene unclear. The CDR3 spans 13 residues. Trimming pared 0 bases from V and 9 bases from J, leaving 11 bases between. Per germline, CDR1 SGHTA and CDR2 FQGNSA. CDR3 region: CASSLAGERSYTF. Written as DNA, the CDR3 is TGTGCCAGCAGCTTAGCCGGAGAACGAAGCTACACCTTC.

The table lists this clone with a count of one. The gene calls are TRBV20-1 and TRBJ2-7; D is perhaps TRBD1 (5 bases). CDR1 is DFQATT, CDR2 SNEGSKA, per germline (reference sequence). This CDR3 region has 14 residues. V was clipped by 3 bases and J by 0 bases, with 12 bases between them. This chain's CDR3 is CSASGRQSSYEQYF. CDR3 bases: TGCAGTGCTAGTGGGCGACAGAGCTCCTACGAGCAGTACTTC.

The chain uses TRBV14 and TRBJ2-7; 15 positions match TRBD2. This CDR3 spans 18 amino acids. Looked up from germline, CDR1 is SGHDN and CDR2 is FVKESK. V lost 2 bases, J lost 6 bases, and 11 bases stayed unmatched. The CDR3, as DNA: TGTGCCAGCAGCCAAAGATTGACCCGGACTAGCGGGAGGGGCGAGCAGTACGTC. This sequence encodes CASSQRLTRTSGRGEQYV.

The chain combines TRBV24-1 with TRBJ2-2, with D possibly TRBD2 on 7 matching bases. This CDR3 is 15 amino acids long. Per the germline V gene, CDR1 is KGHDR and CDR2 is SFDVKD. Between the trimmed V and J ends, which lost 12 bases and 0 bases, there was a span of 16 bases. DNA of the CDR3: TGTGCCTCCCCAGGGGAGGGGGCGAACACCGGGGAGCTGTTTTTT. This codes for CASPGEGANTGELFF.

V and J are TRBV21-1 and TRBJ1-2; the table gives TRBD1 as D, unverified against the DNA. TRBV21-1 is flagged as a pseudogene. The length of the CDR3 is 14 residues. This CDR3 reads CASSKDGTNYGYTF. The CDR3 coding sequence is TGTGCCAGCAGCAAAGACGGGACAAACTATGGCTACACCTTC.

The rearrangement uses TRBV24-1 and TRBJ2-2; 7 positions match TRBD1. CDR1 KGHDR and CDR2 SFDVKD come from the germline V gene. This CDR3 region has 16 residues. With V trimmed by 6 bases and J by 0 bases, 6 bases remained unmatched. In nucleotides, the CDR3 is TGTGCCACCAGTCCGCAGGGGGTCGCGAACACCGGGGAGCTGTTTTTT. As protein: CATSPQGVANTGELFF.